The clone carrying this T cell receptor beta chain was found a few times. Antigen: not known. Germline-derived CDR1 and CDR2 are SGHTA and FQGNSA. V was trimmed by 5 bases and J by 8 bases, leaving 15 bases between them. CDR3 size: 13 residues. Employing constant-segment primers, 5'RACE generated TCR alpha and TCR beta cDNA libraries bearing sample barcodes and UMIs. One entry per CDR3 protein, called by TCRdb with MiXCR from the 5' RACE reads. The sample lists roughly 190,000 distinct CDR3 sequences; around 25% were seen once. The data were taken from a study of T-cell memory formation after mild COVID-19. The study, taken as a whole, reports: Mainly in CM and EM were contracting CD4+ clones; CD8+ were in EMRA.

The clonotype was recovered from an adult woman who had mild COVID-19 (a few samples of this study predate the infection). Cell type and time point are not known. Material: PBMCs or a T cell subset sorted from them (not recorded which). The chain has TRBV7-2 and TRBJ1-2, with a possible D match to TRBD1 (5 bases). In DNA form, the CDR3 reads TGTGCCAGCAGCCCCCAGGGAACTGGCGGCTACACCTTC. It specifies CASSPQGTGGYTF. The whole variable domain, remainder taken from reference TRBV7-2 and TRBJ1-2, is GAGVSQSPSNKVTEKGKDVELRCDPISGHTALYWYRQSLGQGLEFLIYFQGNSAPDKSGLPSDRFSAERTGGSVSTLTIQRTQQEDSAVYLCASSPQGTGGYTFGSGTRLTVV.